A single sample is the source of the 14 T cell receptor beta chains below, sequenced in a study of identical twins. Each CDR3 protein gets one entry after TCRdb re-called the 5' RACE reads with MiXCR. Of some 590,000 distinct CDR3 sequences in the sample, approximately 9.6% were seen once. These data were also reused for a study on yellow fever vaccine responses in identical twins.

Material: PBMCs. Source of these receptors: a woman aged 18-29 years in good health.

V is TRBV20-1 and J is TRBJ2-7; D may be TRBD2 (6 bases). The CDR3 runs 12 residues. Germline V lookup: CDR1 DFQATT, CDR2 SNEGSKA (reference sequence). The germline V and J ends were trimmed by 3 bases and 5 bases, with 11 bases remaining between them. The CDR3 spells CSARSSGDEQYF. The DNA for the CDR3 is TGCAGTGCTAGGTCGTCGGGGGACGAGCAGTACTTC.

This clonotype was seen a few times. This chain links TRBV3-1 with TRBJ1-2; no clear D gene. This CDR3 spans 16 amino acids. Trimming cost V 3 bases and J 4 bases, with 18 bases left between them. CDR1 and CDR2 (germline): LGHDT, YNNKEL (reference sequence). CDR3 DNA: TGTGCCAGCAGCCATCGGTGGACGGACCTCACCTATGGCTACACCTTC. This translates into CASSHRWTDLTYGYTF. Supplemented by reference TRBV3-1 and TRBJ1-2, the full variable domain reads DTAVSQTPKYLVTQMGNDKSIKCEQNLGHDTMYWYKQDSKKFLKIMFSYNNKELIINETVPNRFSPKSPDKAHLNLHINSLELGDSAVYFCASSHRWTDLTYGYTFGSGTRLTVV.

This clonotype has a count of ten or more. The chain recombines TRBV5-1 with TRBJ2-7, with TRBD1 identical over 7 bases. J gave up 7 bases and V 0 bases, and 10 bases lay outside the gene matches. The CDR3 contains 15 residues. Germline V gene sequence: CDR1 SGHRS, CDR2 YFSETQ. Here the CDR3 reads CASSLGQGAKREQYF. CDR3 bases: TGCGCCAGCAGCTTGGGACAGGGAGCCAAGCGGGAGCAGTACTTC.

The chain employs TRBV12-3 or TRBV12-4 and TRBJ2-7; 7 nucleotides agree with TRBD2. With V trimmed by 7 bases and J by 2 bases, 8 bases remained unmatched. The CDR3 has 14 residues. The CDR3 sequence is CASMPSGRTYEQYF. The CDR3 region has the DNA TGTGCCAGCATGCCTAGCGGACGAACCTACGAGCAGTACTTC.

This clonotype has more than one count but fewer than ten. The gene calls are TRBV7-9 and TRBJ2-2; D call uncertain. The CDR3 is 10 residues long. Germline lookup yields CDR1 SEHNR and CDR2 FQNEAQ (reference sequence). The CDR3 DNA sequence: TGTTCACATGGCTCCGGGGAGCTGTTTTTT. Translated, it gives CSHGSGELFF.

Only one count was recorded for this clonotype. V and J are TRBV11-2 and TRBJ2-7, with a tentative D call TRBD2 (7 bases). V gave up 3 bases and J gave up 1 base, with 13 bases separating them. The CDR3 has 15 amino acids. Germline CDR1 reads SGHAT; CDR2 reads FQNNGV. This CDR3 is CASSFGGGQSYEQYF. DNA for the CDR3: TGTGCCAGCAGCTTTGGGGGGGGACAATCCTACGAGCAGTACTTC.

This chain links TRBV21-1 with TRBJ2-7; TRBD1, as called in the table, went unchecked against the DNA. TRBV21-1 is a documented pseudogene. This CDR3 is 14 amino acids long. The CDR3 sequence: CASVPGQASYEQYF. CDR3 sequence (DNA): TGTGCCAGCGTGCCGGGACAGGCGTCCTACGAGCAGTACTTC.

This clonotype was recorded at least ten times. This chain uses TRBV3-1 with TRBJ2-1; TRBD1 matches at 8 bases. J lost 3 bases, V lost 5 bases, and 3 bases had no gene match. This CDR3 has 14 amino acids. Germline CDR1 reads LGHDT; CDR2 reads YNNKEL (reference sequence). The CDR3 here is CASSFTGGYNEQFF. DNA for the CDR3: TGTGCCAGCAGCTTTACAGGGGGCTACAATGAGCAGTTCTTC.

The chain is built from TRBV20-1 and TRBJ2-6; 9 positions match TRBD1. CDR3 size: 17 residues. The germline gives CDR1 DFQATT, CDR2 SNEGSKA (reference sequence). The CDR3 reads CCSWSDRGSSGANVLTF. CDR3 DNA: TGCTGTTCCTGGTCGGACAGGGGTAGCTCTGGGGCCAACGTCCTGACTTTC.

The CDR3 here is CAWKRQGAVNEQFF. CDR3 nucleotide sequence: TGTGCCTGGAAGAGACAGGGGGCTGTCAATGAGCAGTTCTTC. This sequence joins TRBV30 and TRBJ2-1; 10 bases fit TRBD1. V shed 4 bases and J 6 bases; nucleotides not matched to a gene: 6. The CDR3 runs to 14 residues. Germline values: CDR1 GTSNPN, CDR2 SVGIG (reference sequence).

The V call is TRBV20-1, the J call TRBJ1-2, with 9 bases lining up with TRBD1. Trimming removed 1 base from V and 10 bases from J; junction bases left unmatched: 4. The germline V gene has CDR1 DFQATT and CDR2 SNEGSKA (reference sequence). The CDR3 is 12 residues long. Here the CDR3 DNA reads TGCAGTGCTAGAGGAGGGACAGGGAACTACACCTTC. Encoded protein: CSARGGTGNYTF.

Only one count was recorded for this clonotype. V usage is TRBV5-1 and J usage is TRBJ2-5, with a tentative D call TRBD2 (5 bases). This CDR3 is 13 amino acids long. The germline V and J ends were trimmed by 4 bases and 5 bases, with 12 bases remaining between them. CDR1 is SGHRS, CDR2 YFSETQ, per germline. The CDR3 DNA sequence: TGCGCCAGCAGCACGGCCGGCGGGGAGACCCAGTACTTC. This sequence encodes CASSTAGGETQYF.

The V gene is TRBV3-1, the J gene TRBJ2-7; weak D call: TRBD1 (6 bases). Germline V gene lookup returns CDR1 LGHDT and CDR2 YNNKEL (reference sequence). The CDR3 is 13 residues long. V was trimmed by 6 bases and J by 6 bases, leaving 15 bases between them. The CDR3 here is CASSQNREGEQYF. The CDR3 DNA reads as TGTGCCAGCAGTCAAAACAGGGAAGGCGAGCAGTACTTC.

This clonotype has a handful of counts. V gene TRBV6-5 combines with J gene TRBJ1-1, with no clear D. Per the germline V gene, CDR1 is MNHEY and CDR2 is SVGAGI. V lost 2 bases, J lost 6 bases, and 16 bases lay in between. This CDR3 spans 15 amino acids. The DNA for the CDR3 is TGTGCCAGCAGTTACGGAGGGATAAGCCTTGCTGAAGCTTTCTTT. Residues: CASSYGGISLAEAFF.